Here is one TCR beta chain with its context. The CDR3 consists of 16 residues. From germline, CDR1 is LNHDA and CDR2 SQIVND (reference sequence). The trim removed 3 bases at V and 4 bases at J, leaving 8 bases unmatched. Reverse transcription of about 0.5 to 1 ug RNA was carried out with random hexamers. An immunoSEQ multiplex PCR amplified TCR beta CDR3 over 54 Vbeta and 13 Jbeta. TCRdb re-called the immunoSEQ multiplex PCR reads through MiXCR, storing one row per CDR3 protein. This table holds about 85,000 distinct CDR3 sequences, 85% to 95% found once. This entry comes from a study of CD8 T cells in Susac syndrome.

This receptor was taken from a human donor with Susac syndrome. Sequencing was done on a sample of CD8+ T cells from PBMCs. The V call is TRBV19, the J call TRBJ2-1; TRBD2 matches at 8 bases. The CDR3 protein is CASSIGLAVTYNEQFF. CDR3 nucleotides: TGTGCCAGTAGTATCGGACTAGCCGTAACATACAATGAGCAGTTCTTC.